Below, 8 T cell receptor beta chains from the same sample are listed, as sequenced in a study of cytomegalovirus exposure and HLA in healthy donors. It was with 60 Vbeta and 13 Jbeta primers that the PCR ran. Profiling relied on immunoSEQ multiplex PCR, and the TCRdb table lists in-frame clones only, not all of them. The sample consists of about 110,000 clones, 77% of them appearing once. Material for sequencing was PBMCs. The source is a male donor in good health and CMV-seronegative.

This clone showed up just a few times. This rearrangement joins TRBV7-6 to TRBJ1-1, with D possibly being TRBD1 (6 bases). The CDR3 covers 13 residues. Trimming removed 5 bases at V and 1 base at J, with 8 bases between. The V gene's germline CDR1 is SGHVS and CDR2 FNYEAQ. The CDR3 loop is CASSRDTNTEAFF. The CDR3 nucleotides are TGTGCCAGCAGCCGGGACACGAACACTGAAGCTTTCTTT.

The chain uses TRBV5-1 and TRBJ2-1; D is possibly TRBD1 (5 bases). Per germline, CDR1 SGHRS and CDR2 YFSETQ. V was cut by 0 bases and J by 5 bases, with 15 bases left in between. CDR3 length: 16 amino acids. Written as DNA, the CDR3 is TGCGCCAGCAGCTTGGGGGGCTCGCAAAATAACAATGAGCAGTTCTTC. It is translated as CASSLGGSQNNNEQFF. The variable domain in full, completed from reference TRBV5-1 and TRBJ2-1, reads KAGVTQTPRYLIKTRGQQVTLSCSPISGHRSVSWYQQTPGQGLQFLFEYFSETQRNKGNFPGRFSGRQFSNSRSEMNVSTLELGDSALYLCASSLGGSQNNNEQFFGPGTRLTVL.

V usage is TRBV18 and J usage is TRBJ2-1; 9 bases line up with TRBD1. Germline-derived CDR1 and CDR2 are KGHSH and LQKENI. The CDR3 is made up of 15 amino acids. V shed 8 bases and J 2 bases; nucleotides not matched to a gene: 7. CDR3 coding DNA: TGTGCCAGCCTGACCGGGACAGGGACCTACAATGAGCAGTTCTTC. Amino acids: CASLTGTGTYNEQFF.

The chain carries TRBV19 and TRBJ2-1; 8 nucleotides agree with TRBD1. V lost 5 bases and J lost 6; bases outside the gene matches: 3. This CDR3 comprises 13 residues. Germline V lookup: CDR1 LNHDA, CDR2 SQIVND (reference sequence). The DNA for the CDR3 is TGTGCCAGTAGTGGACAGGGTCGCAATGAGCAGTTCTTC. Its protein product is CASSGQGRNEQFF.

There are a few counts of this clone. This sequence joins TRBV5-1 and TRBJ2-1, with 9 bases identical to TRBD2. V lost 1 base and J lost 3; bases outside the gene matches: 5. The CDR3 runs to 16 residues. CDR1 is SGHRS, CDR2 YFSETQ, per germline. The CDR3 DNA is TGCGCCAGCAGCTTGTTTAGCGGGAGCGTCTACAATGAGCAGTTCTTC. Protein product: CASSLFSGSVYNEQFF.

This chain connects TRBV6-5 to TRBJ2-7, with 8 nucleotides matching TRBD1. Germline V CDR1 and CDR2: MNHEY, SVGAGI. This CDR3 comprises 14 residues. V shed 5 bases and J 6 bases; nucleotides not matched to a gene: 9. Written as DNA, the CDR3 is TGTGCCAGCAGTCCCCCGCAGGGGGCAGGCGAGCAGTACTTC. Translated, it gives CASSPPQGAGEQYF.

J is TRBJ1-3 and V is TRBV7-9; D unresolved. CDR1 SEHNR and CDR2 FQNEAQ come from the germline V gene (reference sequence). Trimming took 3 bases from V and 3 from J, leaving 15 bases between them. The CDR3 runs 16 residues. The CDR3 here is CASSFPGRAFGNTIYF. The CDR3, as DNA: TGTGCCAGCAGCTTTCCAGGCCGAGCATTTGGAAACACCATATATTTT.

Concerning this clone itself: It differs at one base from a far larger clone, so likely a read error. Other DNA sequences from this sample encode an identical CDR3 as well. The J gene is TRBJ2-1, the V gene TRBV11-2; 7 bases are shared with TRBD2. The V gene's germline CDR1 is SGHAT and CDR2 FQNNGV. This CDR3 contains 16 residues. The DNA for the CDR3 is TGTGCCAGCAGCTCTTCGCTTCGGCGGGAGAACAATGACCAGTTCTTC. Protein sequence: CASSSSLRRENNDQFF.